The clone carrying this T cell receptor (beta chain) was recorded only once. The data belong to a study of blood T cell repertoires in COVID-19. Study at large: Both acute and convalescent COVID-19 samples were obtained from the United States, Italy and Spain. T cells, B-cell-depleted T cells, or PBMCs supplied cDNA or gDNA.

CDR1 is SGHVS and CDR2 is FQNEAQ in the germline V gene. V gave up 1 base and J gave up 5 bases; unmatched junction bases: 11. This CDR3 has 16 residues. In the source study's methods: Reference gene primer amplification yielded estimated nucleated cell counts. The repertoire was sequenced with immunoSEQ multiplex PCR; TCRdb's copy has only in-frame clones and lacks some. V and J calls and clone size come straight from that table; D and trimming were deduced from the DNA. The sample includes 55,000 to 80,000 clones, roughly 80% of them seen just once. What was sequenced was peripheral blood. The chain joins TRBV7-8 to TRBJ2-7; 7 positions agree with TRBD2. This TCR derives from a woman of 80 years or more with active or convalescent COVID-19. This CDR3 reads CASSLDWNGGNDEQYF. CDR3 nucleotides: TGTGCCAGCAGCTTAGATTGGAACGGGGGGAACGACGAGCAGTACTTC.